A single sample gave rise to the 12 T cell receptor beta chains below, sequenced in a study of blood T cell repertoires in COVID-19. The method was immunoSEQ multiplex PCR; TCRdb's version includes in-frame clones alone and lacks a portion of them. The sample has about 72,000 clones; roughly 90% are singletons. The sequenced sample consisted of peripheral blood. These receptors were obtained from a young man with acute or convalescent COVID-19.

The chain carries TRBV4-3 and TRBJ2-1; 8 bases are a match to TRBD2. Trimming at V came to 0 bases and at J to 8 bases, leaving 9 bases not matched to a gene. This CDR3 comprises 16 residues. Germline V gene lookup returns CDR1 LGHNA and CDR2 YSLEER. The CDR3 region is CASSQESSGILDEQFF. Written as DNA, the CDR3 is TGCGCCAGCAGCCAAGAGAGTAGCGGGATCCTGGATGAGCAGTTCTTC.

This rearrangement joins TRBV28 to TRBJ1-4; perhaps TRBD1 as D (5 bases). Germline V lookup: CDR1 MDHEN, CDR2 SYDVKM. V lost 3 bases to trimming and J lost 7 bases, with 15 bases between them. CDR3 length: 15 residues. CDR3: CASSLGTGGSEKLFF. The CDR3 bases are TGTGCCAGCAGTTTGGGGACGGGAGGTAGTGAAAAACTGTTTTTT. The entire variable domain, with the rest obtained from reference TRBV28 and TRBJ1-4, is as follows: DVKVTQSSRYLVKRTGEKVFLECVQDMDHENMFWYRQDPGLGLRLIYFSYDVKMKEKGDIPEGYSVSREKKERFSLILESASTNQTSMYLCASSLGTGGSEKLFFGSGTQLSVL.

The chain has TRBV5-1 and TRBJ2-7; the match to TRBD2 covers 14 bases. The CDR3 has 19 residues. V was pared by 2 bases and J by 1 base, with 11 bases of the junction left unmatched. Germline assignment: CDR1 SGHRS and CDR2 YFSETQ. CDR3 nucleotide sequence: TGCGCCAGCAGCTTATATCCGGGACTAGCGGGAGTGGTGTCCTACGAGCAGTACTTC. Its translation: CASSLYPGLAGVVSYEQYF.

This chain connects TRBV6-2 or TRBV6-3 to TRBJ1-1; TRBD1 might be the D (6 bases). This CDR3 comprises 16 residues. The V gene lost 2 bases and the J gene lost 3 bases, with 16 bases spanning the gap. Germline V CDR1 and CDR2: MNHEY, SVGEGT. Written as DNA, the CDR3 is TGTGCCAGCAGTTACGCAAGGGACAAAGGGTACACTGAAGCTTTCTTT. It yields the protein CASSYARDKGYTEAFF.

This clone appeared a single time. This rearrangement joins TRBV29-1 to TRBJ2-3; tentative D call: TRBD2 (6 bases). This CDR3 comprises 15 residues. The V gene lost 4 bases and the J gene lost 3 bases, with 17 bases spanning the gap. The germline V gene encodes CDR1 SQVTM and CDR2 ANQGSEA. CDR3 amino acids: CSVVLSYGRTDTQYF. As DNA, the CDR3 is TGCAGCGTTGTCCTTTCTTACGGGAGAACAGATACGCAGTATTTT.

This clone was seen repeatedly, ten times or more. This chain joins TRBV19 and TRBJ2-5; D remains unclear. The CDR3 is 13 amino acids. Germline CDR1 reads LNHDA; CDR2 reads SQIVND (reference sequence). V was trimmed by 0 bases and J by 2 bases, leaving 4 bases between them. CDR3 nucleotide sequence: TGTGCCAGTAGTATAGACATTCAAGAGACCCAGTACTTC. Amino acid sequence: CASSIDIQETQYF.

The V gene is TRBV23-1, the J gene TRBJ2-1, with D possibly TRBD2 on 5 matching bases. TRBV23-1 is annotated as an ORF whose role is uncertain. There are 18 residues in the CDR3. V was cut by 0 bases and J by 4 bases, with 19 bases left in between. This chain's CDR3 is CASSQSNGTSGIYNEQFF. The CDR3 DNA is TGCGCCAGCAGTCAATCAAACGGTACCAGCGGAATATACAATGAGCAGTTCTTC.

The chain combines TRBV2 with TRBJ2-3; the D gene is possibly TRBD1 (6 bases). With 7 bases removed from V and 0 bases from J, the gap between germline ends came to 8 bases. The CDR3 spans 13 residues. CDR1 and CDR2 from the germline V gene are SNHLY and FYNNEI. For the CDR3, the DNA is TGTGCCAGCACCAGGGGTAGCACAGATACGCAGTATTTT. This gives the protein CASTRGSTDTQYF.

The genes are TRBV27 and TRBJ2-5; D gene uncertain. CDR1 is MNHEY, CDR2 SMNVEV, per germline (reference sequence). V was clipped by 9 bases and J by 2 bases, with 16 bases between them. This CDR3 is built from 14 residues. CDR3 region: CASSPTQTQETQYF. CDR3 DNA: TGTGCCAGTTCTCCGACCCAGACTCAAGAGACCCAGTACTTC.

The chain has TRBV30 and TRBJ1-3, with D unresolved. CDR1 GTSNPN and CDR2 SVGIG come from the germline V gene (reference sequence). The V end was cut by 5 bases, the J end by 2 bases, with 13 bases between. CDR3 length: 14 residues. DNA for the CDR3: TGTGCCTGGGGTACGGGATTACCTGGAAACACCATATATTTT. Its translation: CAWGTGLPGNTIYF.

This clone was counted once. The chain links TRBV7-2 to TRBJ2-7; 7 bases align to TRBD2. Germline V lookup: CDR1 SGHTA, CDR2 FQGNSA. The CDR3 is 15 residues long. Germline trimming cut 1 base from V and 3 bases from J; bases unmatched to any gene: 6. In DNA, the CDR3 is TGTGCCAGCAGCTTAGTGGGGGGGGACTTCTACGAGCAGTACTTC. It yields the protein CASSLVGGDFYEQYF.

The rearrangement uses TRBV5-1 and TRBJ2-3; 10 bases match TRBD1. The V segment lost 4 bases and the J segment 4 bases; nucleotides outside the gene matches: 12. Germline CDR1 is SGHRS and CDR2 is YFSETQ. The CDR3 has 17 amino acids. The CDR3 nucleotides are TGCGCCAGCAGCACCGATCTGACAGGGGGCGATTCAGATACGCAGTATTTT. Translated: CASSTDLTGGDSDTQYF.